Below, 12 T cell receptor beta chains from the same sample are listed, as sequenced in a study of cytomegalovirus exposure and HLA in healthy donors. PCR employed 60 Vbeta and 13 Jbeta primers. Produced via immunoSEQ multiplex PCR; TCRdb's table is partial and in-frame only. The sample table sets out about 170,000 clones. The sequenced sample was PBMCs. The receptors shown here come from a woman under 30 in good health and CMV-seropositive.

This rearrangement joins TRBV6-1 to TRBJ1-5, with D unclear. The CDR3 runs 12 residues. Trimming pared 2 bases from V and 7 bases from J, leaving 6 bases between. Germline V lookup: CDR1 MNHNS, CDR2 SASEGT. CDR3 loop: CASSEFPQPQHF. CDR3 DNA sequence: TGTGCCAGCAGTGAATTCCCACAGCCCCAGCATTTT.

This chain links TRBV19 with TRBJ1-1; D is ambiguous. V lost 7 bases and J lost 11, with 17 bases in between. This CDR3 region has 12 residues. The V gene's germline CDR1 is LNHDA and CDR2 SQIVND (reference sequence). The DNA for the CDR3 is TGTGCCAGTACTGGGAGTTCGAGAAATGCTTTCTTT. It translates to CASTGSSRNAFF.

The chain links TRBV5-1 to TRBJ2-3; 11 bases match TRBD2. Trimming took 1 base from V and 4 from J; bases not matched to a gene: 2. Germline V gene lookup returns CDR1 SGHRS and CDR2 YFSETQ. The length of the CDR3 is 15 residues. CDR3 sequence reads: CASSLTSGRADTQYF. The CDR3 bases are TGCGCCAGCAGCTTGACTAGCGGGAGAGCAGATACGCAGTATTTT.

The rearrangement joins TRBV6-1 to TRBJ2-7; the D is unclear. Trimming pared 7 bases from V and 1 base from J, leaving 8 bases between. There are 12 residues in the CDR3. From germline, CDR1 is MNHNS and CDR2 SASEGT. The CDR3 sequence is CASTARSYEQYF. The CDR3 DNA reads as TGTGCCAGCACGGCGCGGTCCTACGAGCAGTACTTC.

The rearrangement joins TRBV7-2 to TRBJ2-7; the D is unclear. CDR1 and CDR2 (germline): SGHTA, FQGNSA. The CDR3 is 14 residues long. The ends were cut back, 4 bases at V and 1 base at J, with 11 bases in the middle. The CDR3 reads CASSYLYESYEQYF. The CDR3 DNA sequence: TGTGCCAGCAGCTACCTTTACGAGTCCTACGAGCAGTACTTC.

The CDR3 spells CASSENWDTVVYGYTF. DNA for the CDR3: TGTGCCAGCAGCGAAAACTGGGACACCGTGGTCTATGGCTACACCTTC. V and J are TRBV11-2 and TRBJ1-2, with D maybe TRBD1 (6 bases). There are 16 residues in the CDR3. V dropped 5 bases and J dropped 4 bases, with 20 bases sitting between them. Germline CDR1 reads SGHAT; CDR2 reads FQNNGV.

The chain employs TRBV7-9 and TRBJ2-7; D might be TRBD1 (6 bases). CDR1 is SEHNR, CDR2 FQNEAQ, per germline (reference sequence). Trimming removed 1 base from V and 3 bases from J, with 13 bases in between. The CDR3 sequence is 15 residues long. The CDR3 nucleotides are TGTGCCAGCAGCTTAGTCCCCTCCAGGGGCTACGAGCAGTACTTC. It translates to CASSLVPSRGYEQYF.

The rearrangement joins TRBV5-1 to TRBJ2-1, with 7 nucleotides matching TRBD1. Unmatched junction bases numbered 4, after V lost 9 bases and J lost 1 base. CDR3 length: 13 residues. Germline V gene lookup returns CDR1 SGHRS and CDR2 YFSETQ. This chain's CDR3 is CATRDSSYNEQFF. The CDR3 DNA sequence: TGCGCCACCCGGGACAGTTCCTACAATGAGCAGTTCTTC.

V and J are TRBV6-1 and TRBJ2-2; 7 bases align to TRBD1. The CDR3 contains 15 residues. The ends lost 6 bases at V and 4 bases at J; junction bases unmatched: 8. Germline lookup yields CDR1 MNHNS and CDR2 SASEGT. CDR3 nucleotide sequence: TGTGCCAGCAGGCCCGACAGGGCCCGCACCGGGGAGCTGTTTTTT. This translates into CASRPDRARTGELFF.

The chain uses TRBV5-1 and TRBJ2-5; 13 bases are shared with TRBD2. Unmatched junction bases numbered 4, after V lost 3 bases and J lost 5 bases. Germline V lookup: CDR1 SGHRS, CDR2 YFSETQ. The CDR3 runs 15 residues. CDR3: CASSWGLAGTETQYF. The CDR3 region has the DNA TGCGCCAGCAGCTGGGGACTAGCGGGAACGGAGACCCAGTACTTC.

This chain's CDR3 is CASSRGPVAEPYEQYF. The DNA of the CDR3 is TGTGCCAGCAGCCGAGGCCCGGTAGCGGAGCCCTACGAGCAGTACTTC. The chain employs TRBV5-4 and TRBJ2-7; D perhaps matches TRBD2 (6 bases). V dropped 4 bases and J dropped 2 bases, with 19 bases sitting between them. Germline CDR1 reads SGHNT; CDR2 reads YYREEE (reference sequence). The length of the CDR3 is 16 residues.

The rearrangement links TRBV5-1 to TRBJ2-1; TRBD2 agrees at 12 bases. V dropped 0 bases and J dropped 2; count of bases not matched to a gene: 6. The germline V gene encodes CDR1 SGHRS and CDR2 YFSETQ. CDR3 length: 18 amino acids. CDR3 residues: CASSLVLTSGRAYNEQFF. The CDR3 region has the DNA TGCGCCAGCAGCTTGGTGCTGACTAGCGGGAGAGCCTACAATGAGCAGTTCTTC.